This is a list of T cell receptor beta chains from one sample in a study of blood T cell repertoires in COVID-19. Sequencing was performed with immunoSEQ multiplex PCR; in TCRdb, only in-frame clones are kept and a portion is missing. The table shows about 200,000 clones, with 80% to 90% occurring only once. The material sequenced was peripheral blood. These receptors originate from a woman in her seventies with active or convalescent COVID-19. CDR3s leave out the opening cysteine and the closing phenylalanine or tryptophan. Clone size is shown for a subset of rows, as once, few, many or a class of expanded clone.

clone_size j_call v_call cdr3_aa
. TRBJ2-7 TRBV6-5 ASSSGGRLGEQY
. TRBJ2-6 TRBV19 ASSDHRGSGANVLT
. TRBJ2-2 TRBV18 ASSPTDRGYTGELF
few TRBJ2-3 TRBV7-8 ASSRTSGQIFTDTQY
. TRBJ1-5 TRBV6-5 ASSGQGGNQPQH
. TRBJ2-7 TRBV6-1 ASSETFTEQY
. TRBJ2-2 TRBV6-5 ASSVAGGNTGELF
once TRBJ2-3 TRBV3-1/TRBV3-2 ASSQARGTRGTDTQY
. TRBJ2-1 TRBV19 ATGLANNEQF
. TRBJ1-1 TRBV6-5 ASTPRRGNTEAF
. TRBJ2-5 TRBV4-2 ASSQDLQGTAKETQY
. TRBJ1-5 TRBV27 ASSLFGHPGGFGDNQPQH
. TRBJ2-1 TRBV29-1 SVDGRLAGSNEQF
. TRBJ2-2 TRBV2 ASSEVGGRPKTGELF
once TRBJ1-1 TRBV7-9 ASSGGKNTEAF
few TRBJ2-1 TRBV1 TPPSRAGYNEQF
few TRBJ1-1 TRBV2 ASSGQGFAGTEAF